This T cell receptor beta chain was identified in a study of blood T cell repertoires in COVID-19. The overall study: Acute-phase and convalescent COVID-19 samples originated in the United States, Italy and Spain. Nucleic acid was either cDNA or gDNA, and it came from T cells, B-cell-depleted T cells, or PBMCs.

J was trimmed by 4 bases and V by 4 bases; bases with no gene match: 14. The CDR3 sequence is 19 residues long. The V gene's germline CDR1 is SGHNT and CDR2 YYREEE (reference sequence). Some clones are missing from TCRdb's copy, which holds only in-frame ones; the method was immunoSEQ multiplex PCR. Of approximately 16,000 clones in the sample, approximately 80% were seen once. The sequencing input was peripheral blood. The source of this sequence is a human donor in a cohort sampled during active COVID-19. V is TRBV5-4 and J is TRBJ2-2; 12 nucleotides agree with TRBD2. CDR3 nucleotides: TGTGCCAGCAGCAAGTTACGACTAGCGGGAGCGGGTGGCACCGGGGAGCTGTTTTTT. Its translation: CASSKLRLAGAGGTGELFF.